The 29 T cell receptor beta chains below come from one sample, sequenced in a study of T-cell memory formation after mild COVID-19. Each CDR3 protein gets one entry after TCRdb re-called the 5' RACE reads with MiXCR. Of 45,000 to 65,000 distinct CDR3 sequences listed, over 9% are singletons. Sequencing input: PBMCs or a T cell subset sorted from them (not recorded which). All receptors derive from an adult woman who had mild COVID-19 (a few samples of this study predate the infection). Cell type and time point are not known.

This clonotype is classed as medium-sized (0.01 to 0.1%). This chain links TRBV9 with TRBJ1-2; D is unclear. CDR3 length: 13 residues. CDR1 SGDLS and CDR2 YYNGEE come from the germline V gene. V was pared by 3 bases and J by 4 bases, with 10 bases between. CDR3 DNA sequence: TGTGCCAGCAGCGGTGACCCGGGCTATGGCTACACCTTC. Protein sequence: CASSGDPGYGYTF.

This chain connects TRBV4-2 to TRBJ1-2; D not certain. Trimming removed 4 bases at V and 0 bases at J, with 15 bases between. CDR1 is LGHNA and CDR2 is YNFKEQ in the germline V gene. The CDR3 totals 16 residues. The DNA of the CDR3 is TGTGCCAGCAGCCCACCCCCCCGGGTCGCTAACTATGGCTACACCTTC. As protein: CASSPPPRVANYGYTF.

In its sample, this clonotype was seen many times. The chain combines TRBV11-2 with TRBJ2-3; no definite D call. V dropped 5 bases and J dropped 4 bases, with 13 bases sitting between them. CDR1 is SGHAT, CDR2 FQNNGV, per germline. This CDR3 is 14 amino acids long. CDR3 sequence: CASSPPGEADTQYF. CDR3 DNA sequence: TGTGCCAGCAGCCCCCCGGGCGAGGCAGATACGCAGTATTTT.

Regarding this clonotype: The germline gene is not matched at one end of the junction; a read error may be the cause. CDR3 sequence: CASGQTGYGSNVLTF. The CDR3 DNA follows: TGTGCCAGCGGCCAGACAGGGTATGGGTCCAACGTCCTGACTTTC. V usage is TRBV12-3 or TRBV12-4 and J usage is TRBJ2-6; 7 positions match TRBD1. The CDR3 spans 15 residues.

The gene calls are TRBV5-1 and TRBJ2-3; 9 positions agree with TRBD2. This CDR3 has 15 amino acids. The ends lost 4 bases at V and 3 bases at J; junction bases unmatched: 6. Germline CDR1 is SGHRS and CDR2 is YFSETQ. In nucleotides, the CDR3 is TGCGCCAGCAGCCAAGCGGGACTAGCTACAGATACGCAGTATTTT. This gives the protein CASSQAGLATDTQYF.

The rearrangement joins TRBV2 to TRBJ2-5; D might be TRBD2 (7 bases). CDR3 length equals 15 residues. V was clipped by 7 bases and J by 4 bases, with 19 bases between them. CDR1 SNHLY and CDR2 FYNNEI come from the germline V gene. The CDR3 nucleotides read TGTGCCAGCACCTCCCTGGGGGGGGCCGGAGAGACCCAGTACTTC. Its protein product is CASTSLGGAGETQYF.

This clonotype was counted only a few times. The CDR3 here is CASSWVSLTGQGFSYEQYF. As DNA, the CDR3 is TGCGCCAGCAGCTGGGTTTCACTCACGGGACAGGGGTTTTCCTACGAGCAGTACTTC. The chain joins TRBV5-1 to TRBJ2-7; TRBD1 aligns across 10 bases. V was pared by 3 bases and J by 1 base, with 16 bases of the junction left unmatched. Germline CDR1 and CDR2: SGHRS and YFSETQ. The CDR3 spans 19 residues.

The J gene is TRBJ2-7, the V gene TRBV18; possible D gene TRBD2, 6 bases. V was trimmed by 2 bases and J by 5 bases, leaving 25 bases between them. The CDR3 contains 18 residues. The germline V gene encodes CDR1 KGHSH and CDR2 LQKENI. CDR3 region: CASSPRSGAGSPSDEQYF. CDR3 coding DNA: TGTGCCAGCTCACCAAGATCGGGAGCTGGCTCTCCCTCGGACGAGCAGTACTTC.

This clonotype appeared many times. The V call is TRBV4-1, the J call TRBJ2-2; D call uncertain. This CDR3 region has 15 residues. Germline V CDR1 and CDR2: MGHRA, YSYEKL. Deletions cut 1 base from V and 1 base from J, with 7 bases between. The CDR3, as DNA: TGCGCCAGCAGCCAAGTTCCTGGGAACACCGGGGAGCTGTTTTTT. This sequence encodes CASSQVPGNTGELFF.

The table lists this clonotype with a few counts. The chain employs TRBV12-3 or TRBV12-4 and TRBJ2-2; 9 nucleotides agree with TRBD1. The CDR3 consists of 15 residues. Trimming took 6 bases from V and 4 from J; bases not matched to a gene: 6. CDR3 amino acids: CASSPGQGITGELFF. CDR3 in DNA: TGTGCCAGCAGCCCGGGACAGGGAATCACCGGGGAGCTGTTTTTT.

This clonotype was detected many times. The chain carries TRBV24-1 and TRBJ2-2; D could derive from TRBD1 or TRBD2 (5 bases each). Trimming stripped 4 bases from V and 5 bases from J, with 13 bases between. The CDR3 is made up of 15 amino acids. Germline CDR1 reads KGHDR; CDR2 reads SFDVKD. The CDR3 loop is CATSDPGRLTGELFF. CDR3 nucleotide sequence: TGTGCCACCAGTGACCCGGGACGACTAACCGGGGAGCTGTTTTTT.

This clonotype has a handful of counts. V is TRBV7-2 and J is TRBJ2-7; 7 nucleotides match TRBD2. Germline V CDR1 and CDR2: SGHTA, FQGNSA. The V and J ends lost 5 bases and 0 bases, in that order; junction bases with no gene match: 19. The CDR3 is 19 amino acids. The CDR3 loop reads CASSLLGIELAVSSYEQYF. CDR3 coding DNA: TGTGCCAGCAGCCTATTAGGAATTGAGCTAGCGGTTAGCTCCTACGAGCAGTACTTC.

This clonotype occurred a few times. The CDR3 loop reads CASRVTGGLPNTEAFF. CDR3 DNA: TGCGCCAGCAGGGTGACAGGGGGCCTCCCGAACACTGAAGCTTTCTTT. This chain links TRBV5-1 with TRBJ1-1, with 10 positions matching TRBD1. The V and J ends lost 5 bases and 1 base, in that order; junction bases with no gene match: 8. This CDR3 region has 16 residues. Germline V gene lookup returns CDR1 SGHRS and CDR2 YFSETQ. Using reference TRBV5-1 and TRBJ1-1 for the parts outside the CDR3, the full variable domain is KAGVTQTPRYLIKTRGQQVTLSCSPISGHRSVSWYQQTPGQGLQFLFEYFSETQRNKGNFPGRFSGRQFSNSRSEMNVSTLELGDSALYLCASRVTGGLPNTEAFFGQGTRLTVV.

This clonotype has only a few counts. The chain is built from TRBV12-3 or TRBV12-4 and TRBJ1-2; 8 bases align to TRBD1. The V gene end was trimmed by 4 bases and the J gene end by 6 bases; junction bases not matched to a gene: 7. The CDR3 is made up of 14 amino acids. CDR3 residues: CASSWSKTGDGYTF. The CDR3 DNA reads as TGTGCCAGCAGTTGGAGCAAGACAGGGGATGGCTACACCTTC.

This clonotype was found many times. The CDR3 here is CASLPWRGYLNSGANVLTF. For the CDR3, the DNA is TGTGCCAGCCTGCCGTGGAGGGGTTACCTTAACTCTGGGGCCAACGTCCTGACTTTC. The rearrangement links TRBV7-9 to TRBJ2-6, with TRBD2 as a possible D gene (6 bases). This CDR3 region has 19 residues. Germline V gene lookup returns CDR1 SEHNR and CDR2 FQNEAQ (reference sequence). V dropped 8 bases and J dropped 0 bases, with 23 bases sitting between them.

This clonotype was found many times. The chain uses TRBV10-3 and TRBJ2-5, with 7 bases matching TRBD1. The CDR3 spans 13 residues. The J segment lost 3 bases and the V segment lost 10 bases, leaving 8 bases of the junction unmatched. CDR1 is ENHRY and CDR2 is SYGVKD in the germline V gene. The DNA of the CDR3 is TGTGCCACAAGGGACAGTTTCGAAGAGACCCAGTACTTC. This translates into CATRDSFEETQYF.

The gene calls are TRBV7-3 and TRBJ2-5; TRBD1 or TRBD2 may be the D gene (5 bases each). With 1 base removed from V and 2 bases from J, the gap between germline ends came to 11 bases. CDR1 SGHTA and CDR2 FQGTGA come from the germline V gene. The length of the CDR3 is 15 residues. CDR3 nucleotides: TGTGCCAGCAGCTTAAGTCCGGGGCCTCAAGAGACCCAGTACTTC. Protein product: CASSLSPGPQETQYF. The whole variable domain, remainder taken from reference TRBV7-3 and TRBJ2-5, is GAGVSQTPSNKVTEKGKYVELRCDPISGHTALYWYRQSLGQGPEFLIYFQGTGAADDSGLPNDRFFAVRPEGSVSTLKIQRTERGDSAVYLCASSLSPGPQETQYFGPGTRLLVL.

This clonotype was counted at least ten times. The rearrangement uses TRBV7-8 and TRBJ2-1; D possibly uses TRBD1 or TRBD2 (5 bases each). The CDR3 runs 16 residues. V was trimmed by 3 bases and J by 0 bases, leaving 12 bases between them. Looked up from germline, CDR1 is SGHVS and CDR2 is FQNEAQ. As DNA, the CDR3 is TGTGCCAGCAGCTTCGGCGCAGGGAGCTCCTACAATGAGCAGTTCTTC. Protein product: CASSFGAGSSYNEQFF.

A remark on this clonotype: The junction differs from germline at one of its ends, possibly a read error. The chain is built from TRBV4-2 and TRBJ1-5, with D possibly being TRBD1 (5 bases). There are 13 residues in the CDR3. Per the germline V gene, CDR1 is LGHNA and CDR2 is YNFKEQ. The CDR3 nucleotides are TGTGCCAGCAGCGAAGAAAGGGGTCAGCCCCAGCATTTT. Encoded protein: CASSEERGQPQHF.

The chain carries TRBV7-8 and TRBJ2-1, with TRBD1 matching 8 bases. Per germline, CDR1 SGHVS and CDR2 FQNEAQ. J was trimmed by 6 bases and V by 5 bases; bases with no gene match: 3. CDR3 size: 13 residues. The CDR3 DNA reads TGTGCCAGCAGCACCGACAGGGGCAATGAGCAGTTCTTC. It yields the protein CASSTDRGNEQFF.

In regard to this clonotype: This may be a read error: a much more frequent sequence differs by one nucleotide. The chain employs TRBV9 and TRBJ2-1; the match to TRBD2 covers 10 bases. Germline assignment: CDR1 SGDLS and CDR2 YYNGEE. This CDR3 spans 20 amino acids. CDR3 sequence: CANSLRDSGGHSGGVDEQFF. DNA for the CDR3: TGTGCCAACAGCCTCCGCGATAGCGGGGGGCACAGCGGAGGTGTGGATGAGCAGTTCTTC. Full variable domain (outside the CDR3, taken from reference TRBV9 and TRBJ2-1): DSGVTQTPKHLITATGQRVTLRCSPRSGDLSVYWYQQSLDQGLQFLIQYYNGEERAKGNILERFSAQQFPDLHSELNLSSLELGDSALYFCANSLRDSGGHSGGVDEQFFGPGTRLTVL.

The chain carries TRBV14 and TRBJ1-3; possible D gene TRBD1, 5 bases. The ends were cut back, 3 bases at V and 2 bases at J, with 11 bases in the middle. Looked up from germline, CDR1 is SGHDN and CDR2 is FVKESK. The CDR3 runs to 15 residues. The DNA for the CDR3 is TGTGCCAGCAGCCAGTACAGGAGCCCTGGAAACACCATATATTTT. Residues: CASSQYRSPGNTIYF.

This clonotype was detected many times. The rearrangement uses TRBV5-1 and TRBJ2-2; D unresolved. The CDR3 is 14 residues long. Per germline, CDR1 SGHRS and CDR2 YFSETQ. Deletions cut 1 base from V and 3 bases from J, with 7 bases between. CDR3 in amino acids: CASSLRTDTGELFF. CDR3 bases: TGCGCCAGCAGCTTGAGGACCGACACCGGGGAGCTGTTTTTT.

The rearrangement joins TRBV7-2 to TRBJ2-2, with D hard to call. V lost 1 base, J lost 2 bases, and 5 bases lay in between. Germline loops: CDR1 SGHTA, CDR2 FQGNSA. CDR3 length: 14 residues. The CDR3 spells CASSLVSNTGELFF. For the CDR3, the DNA is TGTGCCAGCAGCTTAGTTTCCAACACCGGGGAGCTGTTTTTT.

This clonotype came up a few times. The chain couples TRBV6-6 to TRBJ1-3; D may be TRBD1 (5 bases). V was pared by 6 bases and J by 0 bases, with 15 bases between. Germline V gene data show CDR1 as MNHNY and CDR2 as SVGAGI (reference sequence). CDR3 length equals 16 residues. DNA of the CDR3: TGTGCCAGCAGCCTGGGCCAGGGCAGCTCTGGAAACACCATATATTTT. It codes for CASSLGQGSSGNTIYF.

This clonotype was seen only a few times. V is TRBV13 and J is TRBJ2-3; D might be TRBD2 (5 bases). This CDR3 is built from 14 residues. Germline CDR1 reads PRHDT; CDR2 reads FYEKMQ (reference sequence). The V and J ends lost 5 bases and 4 bases respectively, with 13 bases between them. The CDR3 is CASSMSGIPDTQYF. CDR3 in DNA: TGTGCCAGCAGCATGAGCGGAATTCCAGATACGCAGTATTTT.

This clonotype rates as medium-sized (0.01 to 0.1%). The CDR3 loop is CSAPSGRAPNEQFF. The CDR3 bases are TGCAGTGCTCCCTCGGGGCGAGCGCCGAATGAGCAGTTCTTC. The V and J genes are TRBV20-1 and TRBJ2-1; possibly TRBD1 or TRBD2 for D (5 bases each). The germline gives CDR1 DFQATT, CDR2 SNEGSKA (reference sequence). Trimming stripped 5 bases from V and 7 bases from J, with 18 bases between. The CDR3 is 14 amino acids.

This clonotype was recorded at least ten times. This chain links TRBV20-1 with TRBJ2-2, with 10 bases identical to TRBD2. Trimming took 2 bases from V and 7 from J; bases not matched to a gene: 7. Germline V CDR1 and CDR2: DFQATT, SNEGSKA (reference sequence). The CDR3 loop spans 15 amino acids. CDR3 in amino acids: CSARPAGLAVGELFF. The CDR3 DNA follows: TGCAGTGCTAGACCGGCCGGACTAGCGGTCGGGGAGCTGTTTTTT.

This clonotype occurred a few times. V is TRBV20-1 and J is TRBJ2-3; TRBD2 is a possible D gene (6 bases). The germline CDR1 and CDR2 sequences are DFQATT and SNEGSKA (reference sequence). CDR3 length: 15 residues. Trimming left V 6 bases short and J 3 bases short, with 19 bases between. The CDR3 here is CSAAERAGLTDTQYF. The CDR3 DNA is TGCAGTGCCGCGGAGCGGGCAGGTTTGACAGATACGCAGTATTTT.